Following are 17 T cell receptor beta chains from one sample sequenced in a study of vaccination and CD4 T cells after COVID-19. Time point described: late sampling 161 to 241 days after vaccination in a few convalescent patients. Each CDR3 protein gets one entry after TCRdb re-called the PCR reads with MiXCR. Among tens of thousands of distinct CDR3 sequences listed, roughly 45% were seen once. This specimen was CD4+ T cells from blood, taken about 7 months after SARS-CoV-2 vaccination. The receptors were sampled from a human donor who had recovered from COVID-19.

J is TRBJ2-7 and V is TRBV19; 7 bases align to TRBD2. The germline V gene encodes CDR1 LNHDA and CDR2 SQIVND (reference sequence). The CDR3 is made up of 14 amino acids. V lost 3 bases to trimming and J lost 6 bases; unmatched junction nucleotides: 8. This CDR3 is CASSMMGLLSEQYF. The CDR3 DNA is TGTGCCAGTAGTATGATGGGACTACTCAGCGAGCAGTACTTC.

By frequency in the sample, this clonotype is medium-sized. V gene TRBV12-1 combines with J gene TRBJ2-1; TRBD1, the D gene given by the table, was not confirmed from the DNA. TRBV12-1 is a pseudogene segment. The CDR3 contains 12 residues. The CDR3: CASRQGYNEQFF. In DNA, the CDR3 is TGTGCCAGCAGACAGGGCTACAATGAGCAGTTCTTC.

The CDR3 DNA reads as TGTGCCAGCAGTCCTGGACGGCACTGTGGCTACACCTTC. Encoded protein: CASSPGRHCGYTF. The chain is built from TRBV28 and TRBJ1-2; D gene unclear. The CDR3 runs 13 residues. Trimming pared 5 bases from V and 7 bases from J, leaving 14 bases between. Germline V gene data show CDR1 as MDHEN and CDR2 as SYDVKM.

This clonotype came up a few times. This sequence joins TRBV19 and TRBJ2-5; D is possibly TRBD1 or TRBD2 (6 bases each). The germline V and J ends were trimmed by 6 bases and 4 bases, with 24 bases remaining between them. The germline V gene encodes CDR1 LNHDA and CDR2 SQIVND (reference sequence). The CDR3 totals 17 residues. The CDR3 sequence: CASRDARRGMSLETQYF. The DNA of the CDR3 is TGTGCCAGTAGGGATGCACGGAGGGGGATGAGTCTAGAGACCCAGTACTTC.

This clonotype was seen a few times. This chain connects TRBV27 to TRBJ2-7; D ambiguous. Germline loops: CDR1 MNHEY, CDR2 SMNVEV (reference sequence). V was trimmed by 2 bases and J by 2 bases, leaving 7 bases between them. The length of the CDR3 is 13 residues. The CDR3 spells CASSLGRTYEQYF. The CDR3 region has the DNA TGTGCCAGCAGTTTAGGCAGAACCTACGAGCAGTACTTC.

The chain is built from TRBV2 and TRBJ2-5, with D maybe TRBD2 (5 bases). Trimming stripped 11 bases from V and 1 base from J, with 14 bases between. Germline CDR1 is SNHLY and CDR2 is FYNNEI. The CDR3 spans 13 residues. The CDR3, as DNA: TGTGCCGGCAACAGAGGGCTCCAAGAGACCCAGTACTTC. Its protein is CAGNRGLQETQYF.

The chain joins TRBV7-2 to TRBJ2-7; tentative D call: TRBD2 (5 bases). Trimming cost V 2 bases and J 12 bases, with 17 bases left between them. Germline CDR1 SGHTA, CDR2 FQGNSA. The CDR3 length is 13 residues. The CDR3 protein is CASSLSPTRAWYF. In nucleotides, the CDR3 is TGTGCCAGCAGCTTATCCCCTACTAGGGCCTGGTACTTC.

This chain uses TRBV12-3 or TRBV12-4 with TRBJ1-6, with TRBD1 identical over 7 bases. The J segment lost 0 bases and the V segment lost 1 base, leaving 3 bases of the junction unmatched. The CDR3 contains 17 residues. For the CDR3, the DNA is TGTGCCAGCAGTTTAGTACAGGGGAGCTCCTATAATTCACCCCTCCACTTT. This codes for CASSLVQGSSYNSPLHF.

The genes are TRBV7-9 and TRBJ1-2, with D possibly TRBD1 on 5 matching bases. CDR1 and CDR2 (germline): SEHNR, FQNEAQ (reference sequence). V lost 5 bases to trimming and J lost 8 bases, with 15 bases between them. This CDR3 region has 13 residues. As DNA, the CDR3 is TGTGCCAGCAGCCTTAGCGGACACGAAGGCTACACCTTC. Translation gives CASSLSGHEGYTF.

The J gene is TRBJ2-2, the V gene TRBV10-3, with 10 bases fitting TRBD1. The trim removed 6 bases at V and 5 bases at J, leaving 3 bases unmatched. The CDR3 covers 14 residues. Per germline, CDR1 ENHRY and CDR2 SYGVKD. CDR3 bases: TGTGCCATCAGACCGGGACAGGGGACCGGGGAGCTGTTTTTT. Translation: CAIRPGQGTGELFF.

The CDR3 region has the DNA TGCGCCAGCAGCCGCGGCCAGCCCACAGATACGCAGTATTTT. It translates to CASSRGQPTDTQYF. The chain recombines TRBV4-1 with TRBJ2-3; D is ambiguous. CDR1 MGHRA and CDR2 YSYEKL come from the germline V gene. This CDR3 spans 14 amino acids. V was trimmed by 4 bases and J by 2 bases, leaving 10 bases between them.

V is TRBV19 and J is TRBJ1-1, with 8 nucleotides matching TRBD1. The CDR3 extends over 13 amino acids. CDR1 and CDR2 (germline): LNHDA, SQIVND (reference sequence). Trimming at V came to 3 bases and at J to 4 bases, leaving 1 base not matched to a gene. The CDR3 loop is CASSMGTGTEAFF. In DNA form, the CDR3 reads TGTGCCAGTAGTATGGGGACAGGCACTGAAGCTTTCTTT.

The chain is built from TRBV20-1 and TRBJ2-5, with 8 bases fitting TRBD2. V lost 1 base to trimming and J lost 5 bases; unmatched junction nucleotides: 18. Germline V gives CDR1 DFQATT, CDR2 SNEGSKA (reference sequence). CDR3 length: 18 residues. CDR3 sequence reads: CSARGIASGLVVPETQYF. The CDR3 nucleotides read TGCAGTGCTAGAGGTATTGCCTCGGGACTAGTGGTTCCGGAGACCCAGTACTTC.

This clonotype was seen only once. The CDR3 nucleotides read TGTGCCAGCAGTTTATTAGCTCCGAACACCGGGGAGCTGTTTTTT. Amino acids: CASSLLAPNTGELFF. V gene TRBV27 combines with J gene TRBJ2-2; D remains unclear. The V and J ends lost 1 base and 0 bases respectively, with 6 bases between them. The CDR3 sequence is 15 residues long. Germline assignment: CDR1 MNHEY and CDR2 SMNVEV (reference sequence).

The chain joins TRBV7-8 to TRBJ2-7; 9 bases fit TRBD2. V shed 5 bases, J shed 2 bases, and the junction held 7 bases outside the gene matches. The CDR3 contains 15 residues. Per the germline V gene, CDR1 is SGHVS and CDR2 is FQNEAQ. This chain's CDR3 is CASSDSGRPPYEQYF. The CDR3 nucleotides read TGTGCCAGCAGCGATAGCGGGAGACCCCCCTACGAGCAGTACTTC.

The genes are TRBV27 and TRBJ2-3; 12 nucleotides align to TRBD1. V lost 5 bases and J lost 2; bases outside the gene matches: 5. The CDR3 extends over 16 amino acids. Per the germline V gene, CDR1 is MNHEY and CDR2 is SMNVEV (reference sequence). This CDR3 reads CASSQGTGGFTDTQYF. The CDR3 DNA follows: TGTGCCAGCAGTCAAGGGACAGGGGGCTTCACAGATACGCAGTATTTT.

J is TRBJ2-5 and V is TRBV29-1, with D perhaps matching TRBD2 (7 bases). The V gene lost 4 bases and the J gene lost 9 bases, with 18 bases spanning the gap. The germline V gene encodes CDR1 SQVTM and CDR2 ANQGSEA. The CDR3 consists of 13 residues. The DNA for the CDR3 is TGCAGCGTTGTAGATGGTCGAGGGGGGGCCCAGTACTTC. Translation gives CSVVDGRGGAQYF. The variable domain in full, completed from reference TRBV29-1 and TRBJ2-5, reads SAVISQKPSRDICQRGTSLTIQCQVDSQVTMMFWYRQQPGQSLTLIATANQGSEATYESGFVIDKFPISRPNLTFSTLTVSNMSPEDSSIYLCSVVDGRGGAQYFGPGTRLLVL.